Detailed here is one T cell receptor beta chain. The data are from a study of tumor and adjacent non-tumor tissue in lung cancer. Turning to the study itself: On average, productive TCRbeta reads reached about 4.17 million per sample.

Three rounds of nested PCR, following a modified ARM-PCR protocol, produced the TCRbeta library. A single record per CDR3 protein comes from TCRdb applying MiXCR to the multiplex PCR reads. The data hold more than 60,000 distinct CDR3 sequences, with under 80% observed a single time. From germline, CDR1 is SGHAT and CDR2 FQNNGV. The trim removed 7 bases at V and 3 bases at J, leaving 21 bases unmatched. The CDR3 covers 19 residues. The template was RNA from unsorted bulk tissue. The chain links TRBV11-2 to TRBJ2-3, with 8 bases aligning to TRBD2. The sequenced material came from lung tumor tissue. This clonotype originated in a woman in her forties or fifties with non-small cell lung cancer. The CDR3 loop is CASTPTELTGGPSTDTQYF. The CDR3, as DNA: TGTGCCAGCACCCCTACGGAGCTAACGGGAGGGCCCTCAACAGATACGCAGTATTTT.